The subject of this entry is one T cell receptor beta chain. This record comes from a study of T cell responses to AZD1222 COVID-19 vaccine. In germline, CDR1 is MDHEN, CDR2 SYDVKM. Trimming removed 5 bases at V and 6 bases at J, with 17 bases between. CDR3 length: 15 amino acids. The data were produced by immunoSEQ multiplex PCR, yet TCRdb's version contains in-frame clones alone and is incomplete. The sample contains 150,000 to 200,000 clones, almost 95% of which appear only once. The TCR comes from an adult in good health. Sample: peripheral blood, taken on day 0 of AZD1222 vaccination. The V gene is TRBV28, the J gene TRBJ1-3; the D gene is possibly TRBD1 (6 bases). CDR3 protein: CASSPRGWQANTIYF. CDR3 sequence (DNA): TGTGCCAGCAGTCCCAGGGGTTGGCAGGCAAACACCATATATTTT.